This T cell receptor beta chain was retrieved from a study of CD8 T cells in ankylosing spondylitis. The study's findings and limits: The clones that were linked to disease were reported to be significantly enriched in matched synovial fluid samples from ankylosing spondylitis patients.

MiXCR, run by TCRdb on the 5' RACE reads, gives a single entry per CDR3 protein. The sample contains around 340,000 distinct CDR3 sequences, approximately 22% of which appear only once. This clonotype was observed a few times. Its target is unknown. CDR1 and CDR2 from the germline V gene are LGHDT and YNNKEL (reference sequence). The V end lost 4 bases, the J end lost 0 bases, and 13 bases lay between the germline ends. CDR3 size: 15 residues. The chain is built from TRBV3-1 and TRBJ2-7; D is uncertain. The sequence was collected from a male donor with ankylosing spondylitis or in good health (not recorded which). The sequencing input was blood, either unsorted or a sorted T cell fraction (not recorded which). The CDR3 loop is CASSRLGPSSYEQYF. The CDR3 DNA is TGTGCCAGCAGCCGACTTGGGCCCAGCTCCTACGAGCAGTACTTC.